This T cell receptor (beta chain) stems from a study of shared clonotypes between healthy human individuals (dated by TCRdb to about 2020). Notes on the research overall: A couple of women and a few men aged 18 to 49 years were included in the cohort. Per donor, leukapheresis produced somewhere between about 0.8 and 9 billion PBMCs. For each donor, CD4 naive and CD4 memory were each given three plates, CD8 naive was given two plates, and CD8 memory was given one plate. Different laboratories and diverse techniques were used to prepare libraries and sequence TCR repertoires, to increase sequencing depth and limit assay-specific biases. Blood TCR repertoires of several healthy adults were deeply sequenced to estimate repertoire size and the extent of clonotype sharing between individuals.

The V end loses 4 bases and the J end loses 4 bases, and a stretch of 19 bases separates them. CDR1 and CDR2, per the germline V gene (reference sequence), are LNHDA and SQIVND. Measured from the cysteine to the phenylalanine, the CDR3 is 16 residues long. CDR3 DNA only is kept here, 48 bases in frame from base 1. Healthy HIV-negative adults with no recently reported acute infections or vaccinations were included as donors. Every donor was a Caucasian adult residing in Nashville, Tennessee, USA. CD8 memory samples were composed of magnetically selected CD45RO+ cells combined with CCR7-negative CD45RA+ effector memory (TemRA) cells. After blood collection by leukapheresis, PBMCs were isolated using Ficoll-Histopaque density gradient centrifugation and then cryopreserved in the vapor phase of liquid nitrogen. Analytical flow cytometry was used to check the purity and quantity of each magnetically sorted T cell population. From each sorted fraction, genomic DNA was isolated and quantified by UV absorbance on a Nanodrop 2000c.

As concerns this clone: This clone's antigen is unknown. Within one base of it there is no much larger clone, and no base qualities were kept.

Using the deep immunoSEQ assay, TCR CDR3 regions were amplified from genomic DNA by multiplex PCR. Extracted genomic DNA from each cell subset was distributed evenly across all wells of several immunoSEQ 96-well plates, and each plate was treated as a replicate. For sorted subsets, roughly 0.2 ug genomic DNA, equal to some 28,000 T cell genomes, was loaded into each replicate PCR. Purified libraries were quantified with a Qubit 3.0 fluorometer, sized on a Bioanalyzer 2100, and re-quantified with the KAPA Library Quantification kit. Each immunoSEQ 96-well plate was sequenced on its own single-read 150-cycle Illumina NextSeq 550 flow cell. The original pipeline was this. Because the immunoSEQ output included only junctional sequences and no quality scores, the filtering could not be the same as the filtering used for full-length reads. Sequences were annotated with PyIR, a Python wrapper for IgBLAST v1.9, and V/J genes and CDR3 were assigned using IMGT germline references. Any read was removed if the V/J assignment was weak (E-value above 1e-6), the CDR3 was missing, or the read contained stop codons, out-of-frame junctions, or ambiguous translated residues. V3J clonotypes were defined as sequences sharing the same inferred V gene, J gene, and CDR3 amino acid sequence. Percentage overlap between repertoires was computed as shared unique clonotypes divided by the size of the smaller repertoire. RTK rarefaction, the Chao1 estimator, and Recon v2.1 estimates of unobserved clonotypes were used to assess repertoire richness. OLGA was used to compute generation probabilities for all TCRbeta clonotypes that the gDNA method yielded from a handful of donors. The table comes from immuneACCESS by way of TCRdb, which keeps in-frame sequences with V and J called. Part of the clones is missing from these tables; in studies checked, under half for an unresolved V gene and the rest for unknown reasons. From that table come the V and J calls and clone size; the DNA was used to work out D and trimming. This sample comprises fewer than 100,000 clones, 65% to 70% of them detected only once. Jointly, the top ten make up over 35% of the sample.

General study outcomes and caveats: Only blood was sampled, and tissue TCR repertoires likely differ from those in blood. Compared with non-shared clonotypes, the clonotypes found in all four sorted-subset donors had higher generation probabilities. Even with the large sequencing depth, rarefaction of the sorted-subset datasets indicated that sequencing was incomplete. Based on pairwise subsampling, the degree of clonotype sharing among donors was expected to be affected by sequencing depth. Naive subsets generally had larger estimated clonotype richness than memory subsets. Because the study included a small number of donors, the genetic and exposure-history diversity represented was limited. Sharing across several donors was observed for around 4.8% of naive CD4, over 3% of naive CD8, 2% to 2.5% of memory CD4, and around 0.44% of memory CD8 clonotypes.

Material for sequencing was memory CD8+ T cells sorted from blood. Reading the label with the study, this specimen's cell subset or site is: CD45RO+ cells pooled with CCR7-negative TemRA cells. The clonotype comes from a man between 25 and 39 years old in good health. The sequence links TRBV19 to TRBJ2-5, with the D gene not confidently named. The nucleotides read TGTGCCAGTAGTAGAGGAGACCTGATACCAAGAGAGACCCAGTACTTC. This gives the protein CASSRGDLIPRETQYF.